The clone carrying this TCR beta chain was counted between two and nine times. Its antigen is unknown. A junction end diverges from the germline sequence, so it may reflect a read error. MiXCR, applied by TCRdb to the RT-PCR reads, yields one record per CDR3 protein. The sample has 300,000 to 350,000 distinct CDR3 sequences; 22% are singletons. CDR1 and CDR2 (germline): LGHDT, YNNKEL (reference sequence). This CDR3 region has 14 residues. The data belong to a study of response to subunit inactivated influenza vaccine. Study results and caveats: It was the authors' suggestion that each seasonal influenza vaccination recruits few new T cells.

The V call is TRBV3-1, the J call TRBJ1-6; D gene ambiguous. The TCR sequence derives from a man aged 50 to 69 who received an inactivated influenza vaccine. Source: PBMCs from blood, taken less than 22 months after vaccination. The CDR3 DNA follows: TGTGTCAGCAGCCAAGGCAGAGGCAATTCACCCCTCCACTTT. Translated, it gives CVSSQGRGNSPLHF.